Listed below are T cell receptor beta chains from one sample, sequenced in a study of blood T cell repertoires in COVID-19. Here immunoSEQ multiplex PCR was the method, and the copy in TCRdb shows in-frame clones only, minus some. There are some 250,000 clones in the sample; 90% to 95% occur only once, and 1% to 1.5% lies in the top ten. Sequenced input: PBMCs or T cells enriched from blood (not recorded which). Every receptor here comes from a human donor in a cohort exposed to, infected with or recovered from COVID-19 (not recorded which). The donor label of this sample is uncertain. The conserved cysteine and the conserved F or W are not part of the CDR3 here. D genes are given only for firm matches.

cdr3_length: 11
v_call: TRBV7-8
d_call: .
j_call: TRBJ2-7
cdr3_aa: ASSSRGYHEQY

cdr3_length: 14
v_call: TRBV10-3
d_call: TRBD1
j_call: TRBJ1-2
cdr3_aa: AISESTGGPSNGYT

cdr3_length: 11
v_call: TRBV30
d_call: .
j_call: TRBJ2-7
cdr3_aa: AWSVRGSYEQY

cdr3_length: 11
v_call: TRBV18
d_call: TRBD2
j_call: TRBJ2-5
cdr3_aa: ASSAGGQETQY

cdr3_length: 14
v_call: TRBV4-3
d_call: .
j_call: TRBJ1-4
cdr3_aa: ASSPIKAVKAGKLF

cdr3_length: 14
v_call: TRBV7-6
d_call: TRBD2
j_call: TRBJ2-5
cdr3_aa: ASSRSGLAGKETQY

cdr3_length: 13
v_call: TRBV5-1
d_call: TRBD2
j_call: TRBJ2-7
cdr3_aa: ASSPGLAGPYEQY

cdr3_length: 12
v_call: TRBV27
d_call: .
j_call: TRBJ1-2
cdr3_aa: ASSLSGGGYGYT

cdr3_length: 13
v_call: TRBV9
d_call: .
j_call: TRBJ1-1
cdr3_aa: ASSVDLGRGTEAF

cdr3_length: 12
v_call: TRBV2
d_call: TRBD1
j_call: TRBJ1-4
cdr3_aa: ASKQGLANEKLF

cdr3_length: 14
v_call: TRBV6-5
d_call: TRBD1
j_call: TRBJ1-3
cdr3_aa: ASSYGQGAQGNTIY

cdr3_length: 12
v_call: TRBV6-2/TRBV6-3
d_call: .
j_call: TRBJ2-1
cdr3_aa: ASSPRALYNEQF

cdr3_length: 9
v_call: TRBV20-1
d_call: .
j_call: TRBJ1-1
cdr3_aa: SARAVTEAF

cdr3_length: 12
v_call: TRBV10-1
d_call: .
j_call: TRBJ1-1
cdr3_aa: ASSWTSSGTEAF

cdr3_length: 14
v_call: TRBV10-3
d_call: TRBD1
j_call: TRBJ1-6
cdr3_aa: AISGTGSVDNSPLH

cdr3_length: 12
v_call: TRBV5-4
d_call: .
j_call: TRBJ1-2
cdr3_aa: ASSLYQGNYGYT

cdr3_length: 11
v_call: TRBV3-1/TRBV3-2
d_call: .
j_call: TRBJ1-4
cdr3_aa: ASSQGVSEKLF

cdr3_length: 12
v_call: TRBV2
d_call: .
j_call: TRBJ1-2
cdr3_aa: ASSYFGGRYGYT

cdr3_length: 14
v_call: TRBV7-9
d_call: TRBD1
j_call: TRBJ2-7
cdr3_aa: ASSTWTGEEYYEQY

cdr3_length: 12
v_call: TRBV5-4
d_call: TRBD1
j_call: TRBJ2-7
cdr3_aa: ASSLGQGANEQY

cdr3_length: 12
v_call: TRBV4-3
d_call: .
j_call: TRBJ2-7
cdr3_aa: ASSQDRGQAKQY

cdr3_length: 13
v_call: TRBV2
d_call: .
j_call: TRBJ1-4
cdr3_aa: ASILDAGAGEKLF

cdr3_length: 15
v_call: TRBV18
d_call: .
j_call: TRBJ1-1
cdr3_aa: ASFPRDKPLANTEAF

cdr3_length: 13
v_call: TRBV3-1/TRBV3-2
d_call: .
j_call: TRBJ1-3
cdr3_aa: ASSQEHISGNTIY

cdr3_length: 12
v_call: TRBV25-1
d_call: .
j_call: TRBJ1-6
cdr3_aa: AGPSWQGGSPLH

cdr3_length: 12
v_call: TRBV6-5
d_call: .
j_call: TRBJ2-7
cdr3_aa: ASSSTEDSYEQY

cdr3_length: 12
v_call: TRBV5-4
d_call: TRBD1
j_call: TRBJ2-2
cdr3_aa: ASSPGTGGRELF

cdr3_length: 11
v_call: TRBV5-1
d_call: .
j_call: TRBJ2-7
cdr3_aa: ASSLEDSYEQY

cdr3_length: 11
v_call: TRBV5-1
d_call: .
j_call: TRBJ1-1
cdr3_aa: ASSLIRGTEAF

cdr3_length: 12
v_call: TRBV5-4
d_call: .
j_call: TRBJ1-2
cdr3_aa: ASAPAQGNYGYT

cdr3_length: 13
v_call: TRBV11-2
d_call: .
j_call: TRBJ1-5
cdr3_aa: ASSLSTGSNQPQH

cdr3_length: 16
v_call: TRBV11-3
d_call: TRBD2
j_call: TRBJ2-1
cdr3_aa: ASSGLAGALGYENEQF

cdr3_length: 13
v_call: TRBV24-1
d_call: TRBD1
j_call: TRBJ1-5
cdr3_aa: ATSEGGTGVQPQH

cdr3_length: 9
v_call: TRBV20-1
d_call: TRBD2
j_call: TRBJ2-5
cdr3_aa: CVAGQETQY

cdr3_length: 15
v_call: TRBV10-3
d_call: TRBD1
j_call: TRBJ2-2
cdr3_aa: AISGTGAQRTHGELF

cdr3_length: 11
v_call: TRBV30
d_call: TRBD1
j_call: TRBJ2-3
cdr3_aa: AWRDRVTDTQY

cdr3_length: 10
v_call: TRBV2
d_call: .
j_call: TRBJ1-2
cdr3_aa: ASSRDIYGYT

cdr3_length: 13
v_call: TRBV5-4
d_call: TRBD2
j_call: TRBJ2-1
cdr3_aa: ASSFPGLAMDEQF

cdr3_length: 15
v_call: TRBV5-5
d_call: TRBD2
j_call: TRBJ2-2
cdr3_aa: ASSLAPSGGPTGELF